The rows below give T cell receptor beta chains drawn from one sample of a study of T cells in Graves' hyperthyroidism and ophthalmopathy. TCRdb called the multiplex PCR reads again in MiXCR, with one record for every CDR3 protein. The table records approximately 300,000 distinct CDR3 sequences, more than 15% of them present only once. Sample: blood. All receptors come from a woman aged 60-70 years with Graves' ophthalmopathy. The CDR3 runs from the conserved cysteine through the conserved F or W. Each record gives: V gene, CDR3 protein.

v_call: TRBV4-1; cdr3_aa: CASSQREPGPRGGYEQYF
v_call: TRBV12-3/TRBV12-4; cdr3_aa: CASSLGNTNYGYTF
v_call: TRBV9; cdr3_aa: CASSVGQGPFRYTF
v_call: TRBV7-3; cdr3_aa: CASSPHGQGVEAFF
v_call: TRBV20-1; cdr3_aa: CSARGGRTDTQYF
v_call: TRBV20-1; cdr3_aa: CSASSNSNQPQHF
v_call: TRBV19; cdr3_aa: CASSNRGQGARTEAFF
v_call: TRBV20-1; cdr3_aa: CSAPRTSGGINTGELFF
v_call: TRBV2; cdr3_aa: CASSEYARVVDGEKLFF
v_call: TRBV6-5; cdr3_aa: CASSYNFKGNSPLHF
v_call: TRBV20-1; cdr3_aa: CSARDLRGVGQETQYF
v_call: TRBV30; cdr3_aa: CAWSRGLSYNEQFF
v_call: TRBV5-6; cdr3_aa: CASSPRTSWDEKLFF
v_call: TRBV4-3; cdr3_aa: CASSLSLTTLAYGYTF
v_call: TRBV20-1; cdr3_aa: CSAPYGYTF
v_call: TRBV13; cdr3_aa: CASSREGVNDEQFF
v_call: TRBV14; cdr3_aa: CASSQEAGTDFTGELFF
v_call: TRBV20-1; cdr3_aa: CSARPVRDFYGYTF
v_call: TRBV3-1; cdr3_aa: CASSQGGRAINGYTF
v_call: TRBV18; cdr3_aa: CASSPQDLVDTQYF
v_call: TRBV20-1; cdr3_aa: CSAGTGPEKLFF
v_call: TRBV10-3; cdr3_aa: CAISARQGEMETQYF
v_call: TRBV4-2; cdr3_aa: CASSQDEGGWQPQHF
v_call: TRBV5-1; cdr3_aa: CASSLLGAGGNTEAFF
v_call: TRBV7-6; cdr3_aa: CASSDRLRGRSDTQYF
v_call: TRBV6-5; cdr3_aa: CASSYSRGPEQYF
v_call: TRBV10-3; cdr3_aa: CAISEFDGGADTEAFF
v_call: TRBV5-1; cdr3_aa: CASSAGQGWEKLFF
v_call: TRBV20-1; cdr3_aa: CSASKIMNTEAFF
v_call: TRBV5-1; cdr3_aa: CASSTGLAVYEQYF
v_call: TRBV11-3; cdr3_aa: CASSPGSVGGRETQYF
v_call: TRBV5-1; cdr3_aa: CASSLGPNRDSEKLFF
v_call: TRBV12-3/TRBV12-4; cdr3_aa: CASSSQTGTQETQYF
v_call: TRBV6-1; cdr3_aa: CASSEAVYGYTF
v_call: TRBV27; cdr3_aa: CASSFQGIGTEAFF
v_call: TRBV2; cdr3_aa: CASSENIPGLAVYEQYF
v_call: TRBV20-1; cdr3_aa: CSAKEDRWTVEDYGYTF
v_call: TRBV6-2/TRBV6-3; cdr3_aa: CASRLGGSNQPQHF
v_call: TRBV20-1; cdr3_aa: CSARTGREKLFF
v_call: TRBV28; cdr3_aa: CASSSPGLAGQLDTQYF
v_call: TRBV11-3; cdr3_aa: CASSLAGTSGAEQFF
v_call: TRBV5-1; cdr3_aa: CASSLVTGGLEKLFF
v_call: TRBV6-1; cdr3_aa: CASSYPSGGINTGELFF
v_call: TRBV2; cdr3_aa: CASSIPGQNTGELFF
v_call: TRBV29-1; cdr3_aa: CSVPGQGTDTQYF
v_call: TRBV12-3/TRBV12-4; cdr3_aa: CASSSTRESSEQYF
v_call: TRBV7-2; cdr3_aa: CASGTGQRNEKLFF
v_call: TRBV27; cdr3_aa: CASRTQGDAYEQYF
v_call: TRBV4-3; cdr3_aa: CASSQDLVRAVNTEAFF
v_call: TRBV5-6; cdr3_aa: CASSKTSGWGADTQYF
v_call: TRBV20-1; cdr3_aa: CSALNTPKNIQYF
v_call: TRBV20-1; cdr3_aa: CSARGHDRGGSYEQYF
v_call: TRBV4-3; cdr3_aa: CASSFSTGGTEAFF
v_call: TRBV6-1; cdr3_aa: CASSYDLLGEAFF
v_call: TRBV10-3; cdr3_aa: CAISEGNEKLFF
v_call: TRBV20-1; cdr3_aa: CSARPTQVFNNEQFF
v_call: TRBV5-1; cdr3_aa: CASSLEGTRAETQYF
v_call: TRBV2; cdr3_aa: CASSDDNWGQYF
v_call: TRBV9; cdr3_aa: CASSVGGISGNTIYF